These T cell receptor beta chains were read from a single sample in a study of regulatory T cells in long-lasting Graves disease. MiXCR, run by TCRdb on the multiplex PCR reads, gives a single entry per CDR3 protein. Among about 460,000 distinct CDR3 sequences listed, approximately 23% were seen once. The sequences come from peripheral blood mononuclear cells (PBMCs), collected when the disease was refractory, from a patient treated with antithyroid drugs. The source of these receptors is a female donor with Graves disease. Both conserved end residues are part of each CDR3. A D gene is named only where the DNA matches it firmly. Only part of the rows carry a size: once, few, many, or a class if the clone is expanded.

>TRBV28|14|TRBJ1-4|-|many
TGTGCCAGCAGCCTACAGGCAACTAATGAAAAACTGTTTTTT
CASSLQATNEKLFF
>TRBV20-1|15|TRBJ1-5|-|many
TGCAGTGCTAGCCGTAGGTGGCAGAGCAATCAGCCCCAGCATTTT
CSASRRWQSNQPQHF
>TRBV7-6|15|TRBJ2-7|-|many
TGTGCCAGCAGCTTAGTTGCCCAGCTAGCCCACGAGCAGTACTTC
CASSLVAQLAHEQYF
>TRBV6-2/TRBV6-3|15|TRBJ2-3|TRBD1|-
TGTGCCAGCAGCCGGGGACAGCCCAGCACAGATACGCAGTATTTT
CASSRGQPSTDTQYF
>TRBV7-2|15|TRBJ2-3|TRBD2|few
TGTGCCAGCAGCTTAGCACCGGGACTAGCGTATACGCAGTATTTT
CASSLAPGLAYTQYF
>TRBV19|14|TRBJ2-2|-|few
TGTGCCAGTAGTAGAACTGGAGGGGGCGGGGAGCTGTTTTTT
CASSRTGGGGELFF
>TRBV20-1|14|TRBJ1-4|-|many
TGCAGTGCCTCAGGAGGGGCTGAAAACGAAAAACTGTTTTTT
CSASGGAENEKLFF
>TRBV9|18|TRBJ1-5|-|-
TGTGCCAGCAGCGCCGATGGGGACGCCAGAACGGGCAATCAGCCCCAGCATTTT
CASSADGDARTGNQPQHF
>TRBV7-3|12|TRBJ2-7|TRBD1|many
TGTGCCAGCAGGACAGGGACCGACGAGCAGTACTTC
CASRTGTDEQYF
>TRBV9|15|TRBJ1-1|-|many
TGTGCCAGCAGCGTAGGAGGTACAGCGTACACTGAAGCTTTCTTT
CASSVGGTAYTEAFF
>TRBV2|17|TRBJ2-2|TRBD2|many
TGTGCCAGCAGTGAAGTTAGCGGGAGGATCTGGGCCGGGGAGCTGTTTTTT
CASSEVSGRIWAGELFF
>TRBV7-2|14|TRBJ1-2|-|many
TGTGCCAGCAGCCGTAACTCGAGAAACTATGGCTACACCTTC
CASSRNSRNYGYTF
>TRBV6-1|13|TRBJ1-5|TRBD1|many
TGTGCCAGCACCGACAGGGTAGGTCAGCCCCAGCATTTT
CASTDRVGQPQHF
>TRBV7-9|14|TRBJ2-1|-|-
TGTGCCAGCAGCTTCAGGGAATCCTACAATGAGCAGTTCTTC
CASSFRESYNEQFF
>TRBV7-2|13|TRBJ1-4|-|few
TGTGCCAGCAGCTATAGGGCAAATGAAAAACTGTTTTTT
CASSYRANEKLFF
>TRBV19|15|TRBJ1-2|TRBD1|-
TGTGCCATTACGTCATCCGGTGGGACAGACTATGGCTACACCTTC
CAITSSGGTDYGYTF
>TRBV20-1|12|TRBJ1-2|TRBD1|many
TGCAGTGCTTTACAGGGGGACTATGGCTACACCTTC
CSALQGDYGYTF
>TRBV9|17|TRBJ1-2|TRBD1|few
TGTGCCAGCAGCGCCCAAACCGGGACAGGAGAGAACCATGGCTACACCTTC
CASSAQTGTGENHGYTF
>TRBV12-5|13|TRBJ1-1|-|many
TGTGCTAGCGCCCTCGTCGCGAACACTGAAGCTTTCTTT
CASALVANTEAFF
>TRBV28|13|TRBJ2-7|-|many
TGTGCCAGCAGTTTTTTCGGATCCTACGAGCAGTACTTC
CASSFFGSYEQYF
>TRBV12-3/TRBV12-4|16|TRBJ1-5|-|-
TGTGCCAGCATTAGGGGCAGCGGGTATAGCAATCAGCCCCAGCATTTT
CASIRGSGYSNQPQHF
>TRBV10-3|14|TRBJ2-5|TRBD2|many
TGTGCCATCAGTGAGGGGACTAGCGCAGAGACCCAGTACTTC
CAISEGTSAETQYF
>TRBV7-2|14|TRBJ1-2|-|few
TGTGCCAGCAGCTTAGATGCCCGGGTGGGTGGCTACACCTTC
CASSLDARVGGYTF
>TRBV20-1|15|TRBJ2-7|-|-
TGCAGTGCTAGAAGGCCGGGCAGGTTTGGTAACGAGCAGTACTTC
CSARRPGRFGNEQYF
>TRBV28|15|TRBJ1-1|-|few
TGTGCCAGCAGCAGCTCACAGGCTATCAACACTGAAGCTTTCTTT
CASSSSQAINTEAFF
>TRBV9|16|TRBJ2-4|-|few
TGTGCCAGCAGCCCACAGGACCAGGGAGCCAAAAACATTCAGTACTTC
CASSPQDQGAKNIQYF
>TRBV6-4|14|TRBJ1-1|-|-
TGTGCCAGCAGCCCTTTTGGGGGGCAAACTGAAGCTTTCTTT
CASSPFGGQTEAFF
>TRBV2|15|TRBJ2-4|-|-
TGTGCCAGCAGCCGCGGGGTTCTAGCCAAAAACATTCAGTACTTC
CASSRGVLAKNIQYF
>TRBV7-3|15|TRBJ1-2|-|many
TGTGCCAGCAGCTTAAACGCAGGGTCCAACTATGGCTACACCTTC
CASSLNAGSNYGYTF
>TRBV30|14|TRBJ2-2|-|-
TGTGCCTGTTCCGGGACGGTGAACACCGGGGAGCTGTTTTTT
CACSGTVNTGELFF
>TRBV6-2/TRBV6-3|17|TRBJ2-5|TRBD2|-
TGTGCCAGCAGTTACTCGGGCCTCGCGGGAGTAGGAGAGACCCAGTACTTC
CASSYSGLAGVGETQYF
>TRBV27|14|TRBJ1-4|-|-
TGTGCCAGCAGTTTTCAGGGGCTGGGTGAAAAACTGTTTTTT
CASSFQGLGEKLFF